This TCR beta chain appears in the sequencing data of a study of T cell responses to AZD1222 COVID-19 vaccine. Findings and limits, study-wide: Females outnumbered males among donors, who were mostly white British; clonal diversity was possibly underestimated.

The method was immunoSEQ multiplex PCR; TCRdb's version includes in-frame clones alone and lacks a portion of them. The sample holds 120,000 or so clones; more than 65% are singletons and the top ten take over 25%. The CDR3 sequence is 15 residues long. Germline V gives CDR1 MNHEY, CDR2 SVGAGI. V was clipped by 5 bases and J by 0 bases, with 11 bases between them. This clone appeared a few times. Its antigen is still unknown. This chain links TRBV6-5 with TRBJ1-5; D is perhaps TRBD1 (6 bases). The specimen comprised peripheral blood, sampled 28 days after the second AZD1222 dose. This clonotype originated in an adult who received the AZD1222 COVID-19 vaccine. The CDR3 DNA is TGTGCCAGCAGTCCGGACAGAGCTAGCAATCAGCCCCAGCATTTT. Residues: CASSPDRASNQPQHF.